This TCR beta chain was found in a study of T cells expressing NK-cell markers. Across the study: Sorted CD3+CD56-NKG2C+, CD3+CD56+NKG2C+ and CD3+CD56+NKG2C- T cells supplied the TCR beta repertoires. Study-wide results and limits: In a handful of donors, dominant NKG2C+ clonotypes were about 1.0-7.0% of CD8+ T cells.

TCRdb reprocessed the 5' RACE reads and keeps a single row for each CDR3 protein, giving no DNA. The sample data list roughly 280,000 distinct CDR3 sequences. Points on this clonotype: Its specificity is not known.

Germline CDR1 is SGHRS and CDR2 is YFSETQ. This CDR3 region has 14 residues. What was sequenced was blood T cells: a sorted CD56 or NKG2C T cell subset, CD4+ or CD8+ T cells, or bulk PBMC T cells (not recorded which). The V and J genes are TRBV5-1 and TRBJ2-3; the TCRdb call, TRBD2, lacks DNA for checking. The clonotype comes from a man between 18 and 29 years old in good health. The CDR3 loop is CASSLGRGADTQYF.